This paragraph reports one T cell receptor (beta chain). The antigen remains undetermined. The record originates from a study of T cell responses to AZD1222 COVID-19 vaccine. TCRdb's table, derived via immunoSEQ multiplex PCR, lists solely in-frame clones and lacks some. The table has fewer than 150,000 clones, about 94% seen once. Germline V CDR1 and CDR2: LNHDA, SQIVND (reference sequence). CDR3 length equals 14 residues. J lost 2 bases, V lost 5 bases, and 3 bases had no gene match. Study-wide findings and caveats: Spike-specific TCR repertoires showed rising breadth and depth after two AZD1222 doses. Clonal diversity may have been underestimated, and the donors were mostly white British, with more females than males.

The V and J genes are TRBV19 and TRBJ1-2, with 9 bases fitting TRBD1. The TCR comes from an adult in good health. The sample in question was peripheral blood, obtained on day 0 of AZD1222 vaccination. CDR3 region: CASSLTGGNYGYTF. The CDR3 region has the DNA TGTGCCAGTAGTCTGACAGGGGGGAACTATGGCTACACCTTC.